One sample yielded the 16 T cell receptor beta chains listed below, sequenced in a study of response to subunit inactivated influenza vaccine. TCRdb re-analysed the RT-PCR reads in MiXCR, keeping a single row per CDR3 protein. Here the sample spans about 480,000 distinct CDR3 sequences, roughly 13% being singletons. Source: PBMCs from blood, taken 45 days after vaccination. Source of these receptors: a man over 45 who received an inactivated influenza vaccine.

This rearrangement joins TRBV29-1 to TRBJ1-1; D is unresolved. The germline V gene encodes CDR1 SQVTM and CDR2 ANQGSEA. Trimming shortened V by 6 bases and J by 0 bases, and 17 bases separated the two germline ends. The CDR3 has 15 amino acids. The CDR3 here is CSVATLSAVNTEAFF. The CDR3 DNA reads as TGCAGCGTCGCTACCCTATCGGCGGTGAACACTGAAGCTTTCTTT.

This chain links TRBV4-3 with TRBJ1-4; D ambiguous. This CDR3 is built from 16 residues. Germline-derived CDR1 and CDR2 are LGHNA and YSLEER. V gave up 0 bases and J gave up 0 bases, with 8 bases separating them. The CDR3 region has the DNA TGCGCCAGCAGCCAAGACACCCGTGCAACTAATGAAAAACTGTTTTTT. This sequence encodes CASSQDTRATNEKLFF.

The genes are TRBV20-1 and TRBJ2-2; D could derive from TRBD1 or TRBD2 (5 bases each). With 1 base removed from V and 2 bases from J, the gap between germline ends came to 14 bases. Germline CDR1 DFQATT, CDR2 SNEGSKA (reference sequence). The CDR3 totals 16 residues. CDR3: CSARAPRDHNTGELFF. The CDR3 DNA reads as TGCAGTGCTAGAGCCCCCCGGGACCATAACACCGGGGAGCTGTTTTTT.

The chain joins TRBV5-1 to TRBJ2-7, with D tentatively TRBD1 (7 bases). This CDR3 has 15 residues. With 5 bases removed from V and 3 bases from J, the gap between germline ends came to 18 bases. Germline CDR1 is SGHRS and CDR2 is YFSETQ. The CDR3 protein is CASSTGGTVDYEQYF. The CDR3 coding sequence is TGCGCCAGCAGTACGGGCGGGACAGTAGACTACGAGCAGTACTTC.

The gene calls are TRBV18 and TRBJ1-5; weak D call: TRBD1 (6 bases). This CDR3 has 15 amino acids. Germline CDR1 KGHSH, CDR2 LQKENI. Between the trimmed V and J ends, which lost 0 bases and 3 bases, there was a span of 9 bases. CDR3 loop: CASSPPGHSNQPQHF. DNA of the CDR3: TGTGCCAGCTCACCACCGGGACATTCCAATCAGCCCCAGCATTTT. Full variable domain (missing parts from reference TRBV18 and TRBJ1-5): NAGVMQNPRHLVRRRGQEARLRCSPMKGHSHVYWYRQLPEEGLKFMVYLQKENIIDESGMPKERFSAEFPKEGPSILRIQQVVRGDSAAYFCASSPPGHSNQPQHFGDGTRLSIL.

V and J are TRBV7-9 and TRBJ2-7, with TRBD1 identical over 9 bases. There are 15 residues in the CDR3. Germline V gene data show CDR1 as SEHNR and CDR2 as FQNEAQ (reference sequence). V was pared by 7 bases and J by 2 bases, with 9 bases of the junction left unmatched. CDR3 sequence (DNA): TGTGCCAGCACCAACCGGGACAGGGTCACCTACGAGCAGTACTTC. Its protein is CASTNRDRVTYEQYF.

This clonotype was observed a few times. The genes are TRBV12-3 or TRBV12-4 and TRBJ2-5; 12 nucleotides match TRBD2. The CDR3 spans 14 residues. After removal of 6 bases from V and 7 bases from J, the junction contained 6 bases not matched to a gene. The DNA of the CDR3 is TGTGCCAGCAGGCTAGCGGGGGGGCCCGGGACCCAGTACTTC. As protein: CASRLAGGPGTQYF.

This chain joins TRBV28 and TRBJ1-5; D remains unclear. This CDR3 has 16 residues. The V gene lost 3 bases and the J gene lost 2 bases, with 14 bases spanning the gap. Looked up from germline, CDR1 is MDHEN and CDR2 is SYDVKM. The CDR3 reads CASSFGGSQGNQPQHF. CDR3 nucleotides: TGTGCCAGCAGTTTTGGTGGCAGTCAAGGCAATCAGCCCCAGCATTTT.

In this sample, this clonotype turned up a few times. The chain has TRBV5-1 and TRBJ2-7; D tentatively fits TRBD1 or TRBD2 (5 bases each). The CDR3 contains 16 residues. Germline CDR1 is SGHRS and CDR2 is YFSETQ. Trimming took 0 bases from V and 6 from J, leaving 19 bases between them. DNA for the CDR3: TGCGCCAGCAGCTTGGGGGGAAGGGACGCCTCCGCCGAGCAGTACTTC. Protein product: CASSLGGRDASAEQYF. Looking up the rest from reference TRBV5-1 and TRBJ2-7 gives the full variable domain: KAGVTQTPRYLIKTRGQQVTLSCSPISGHRSVSWYQQTPGQGLQFLFEYFSETQRNKGNFPGRFSGRQFSNSRSEMNVSTLELGDSALYLCASSLGGRDASAEQYFGPGTRLTVT.

This clonotype appeared a few times. This chain joins TRBV12-3 or TRBV12-4 and TRBJ1-4; TRBD1 is a possible D gene (5 bases). CDR3 length: 17 amino acids. V was shortened by 6 bases and J by 1 base, with 18 bases between the two germline ends. The CDR3 is CASRPLTGGGTNEKLFF. The CDR3 region has the DNA TGTGCCAGCAGGCCTCTTACAGGAGGAGGAACTAATGAAAAACTGTTTTTT.

The rearrangement links TRBV20-1 to TRBJ1-1; unclear D gene. The V and J ends lost 3 bases and 7 bases respectively, with 9 bases between them. Germline lookup yields CDR1 DFQATT and CDR2 SNEGSKA (reference sequence). The CDR3 runs 11 residues. CDR3 nucleotide sequence: TGCAGTGCTAGGAAGGACGGTGAAGCTTTCTTT. Its protein product is CSARKDGEAFF.

This clonotype was seen a few times. The V gene is TRBV12-3 or TRBV12-4, the J gene TRBJ2-7; maybe TRBD1 (6 bases). CDR3 length equals 13 residues. Deletions cut 8 bases from V and 6 bases from J, with 17 bases between. The CDR3 region has the DNA TGTGCCAGCCGCCCAGGGGTTTGGGGCGAGCAGTACTTC. This gives the protein CASRPGVWGEQYF.

This clonotype was observed many times. The gene calls are TRBV20-1 and TRBJ2-1; TRBD2 agrees at 15 bases. This CDR3 is 16 amino acids long. After removal of 6 bases from V and 4 bases from J, the junction contained 7 bases not matched to a gene. Germline CDR1 reads DFQATT; CDR2 reads SNEGSKA (reference sequence). The chain's CDR3 is CSAPGLAGGLYNEQFF. The CDR3 DNA reads as TGCAGTGCCCCGGGACTAGCGGGAGGACTTTACAATGAGCAGTTCTTC.

Many counts were recorded for this clonotype. The chain carries TRBV6-1 and TRBJ2-5; tentatively, D is TRBD1 (6 bases). Trimming left V 6 bases short and J 3 bases short, with 20 bases between. Per germline, CDR1 MNHNS and CDR2 SASEGT. This CDR3 is built from 16 residues. The CDR3 coding sequence is TGTGCCAGCAGGGATTCTCACCGGGACACTAAAGAGACCCAGTACTTC. Encoded protein: CASRDSHRDTKETQYF.

The gene calls are TRBV7-9 and TRBJ2-5; the D is unclear. Trimming cost V 4 bases and J 0 bases, with 6 bases left between them. This CDR3 spans 13 amino acids. CDR1 SEHNR and CDR2 FQNEAQ come from the germline V gene (reference sequence). The CDR3 region has the DNA TGTGCCAGCAGCTCCCGATACCAAGAGACCCAGTACTTC. It encodes CASSSRYQETQYF.

This clonotype was seen a handful of times. The chain joins TRBV9 to TRBJ2-3, with 9 bases matching TRBD2. The CDR3 extends over 16 amino acids. Germline values: CDR1 SGDLS, CDR2 YYNGEE. With V trimmed by 3 bases and J by 3 bases, 8 bases remained unmatched. CDR3 region: CASSGYSGSSTDTQYF. DNA of the CDR3: TGTGCCAGCAGCGGCTATAGCGGGAGCTCGACAGATACGCAGTATTTT.